The rows below give T cell receptor beta chains drawn from one sample of a study of molecular identifiers for immune sequencing clone quantification. TCRdb independently ran MiXCR on the PCR reads; one entry per CDR3 protein. Of hundreds of thousands of distinct CDR3 sequences in the sample, about 20% were seen once. What was sequenced was naive CD8+ T cells from blood, with Jurkat cell RNA spiked in. The origin of the receptors is a human donor in good health. Some libraries in this study had Jurkat cell RNA spiked in. Both conserved end residues are part of each CDR3. D genes are given only for firm matches. Size is omitted from some rows. Given values are once, few, many or a class for expanded clones.

D gene,J gene,V gene,clone size,CDR3 DNA,CDR3 protein
.,TRBJ2-7,TRBV6-2/TRBV6-3,many,TGTGCCAGCAGTTCGCTCGGGACGGGTTATTCCTACGAGCAGTACTTC,CASSSLGTGYSYEQYF
.,TRBJ1-1,TRBV7-9,many,TGTGCCAGCAGCTTAGCTATTAAGGGTGAAGCTTTCTTT,CASSLAIKGEAFF
.,TRBJ2-7,TRBV27,many,TGTGCCAGCAGTGTTACAGGGCACTCCTACGAGCAGTACTTC,CASSVTGHSYEQYF
TRBD1,TRBJ2-5,TRBV29-1,many,TGCAGCGTTGAAAGGGATAAGGGGGCGGAGACCCAGTACTTC,CSVERDKGAETQYF
.,TRBJ2-7,TRBV2,many,TGTGCCAGCAGTGAAGCGGCAGGCAGCTACGAGCAGTACTTC,CASSEAAGSYEQYF
TRBD2,TRBJ2-3,TRBV7-6,few,TGTGCCAGCAGCCCCCTAACTAGCGGGGCGGGACTAGATACGCAGTATTTT,CASSPLTSGAGLDTQYF
.,TRBJ1-2,TRBV20-1,few,TGCAGTGCTAGAGTCGGTCCTACAGACTCCAGAGGGGGCTACACCTTC,CSARVGPTDSRGGYTF
.,TRBJ2-1,TRBV11-3,many,TGTGCCAGCAGCTTAGATTGGACACCTAACTACAATGAGCAGTTCTTC,CASSLDWTPNYNEQFF
.,TRBJ2-3,TRBV19,many,TGTGCCATCTCCGGGACTCACAGCACAGATACGCAGTATTTT,CAISGTHSTDTQYF
.,TRBJ2-7,TRBV20-1,.,TGCAGTGCTAGAGGACCGGCCGGGCTCTACGAGCAGTACTTC,CSARGPAGLYEQYF
TRBD2,TRBJ2-7,TRBV29-1,once,TGCGGCGTGCTAGCGGGAGACTACGAGCAGTACTTC,CGVLAGDYEQYF
.,TRBJ2-3,TRBV7-9,.,TGTGCCAGCAGCGCGGACGAGAGTGATACGCAGTATTTT,CASSADESDTQYF
TRBD2,TRBJ2-3,TRBV7-2,many,TGTGCCAGCAGCTTAGTTCTAGCGGGAAGCACAGATACGCAGTATTTT,CASSLVLAGSTDTQYF
.,TRBJ2-3,TRBV28,.,TGTGCCAGCAGTTTTTTGTTGCGGGTCACAGATACGCAGTATTTT,CASSFLLRVTDTQYF
.,TRBJ1-5,TRBV19,.,TGTGCCAGTAGGACTATGGAGCGTTCCGATCAGCCCCAGCATTTT,CASRTMERSDQPQHF
.,TRBJ1-6,TRBV12-3/TRBV12-4,few,TGTGCCAGCAGCGCCGGCCAGGGTGGAAGCGGTTCACCCCTCCACTTT,CASSAGQGGSGSPLHF
TRBD1,TRBJ1-1,TRBV7-9,.,TGTGCCAGCAGCTCCACAAACAGGGGGAACACTGAAGCTTTCTTT,CASSSTNRGNTEAFF
.,TRBJ1-1,TRBV6-2/TRBV6-3,many,TGTGCCAGCAGTTACCCCCGGGAAGAGTTTAGTACTGAAGCTTTCTTT,CASSYPREEFSTEAFF
.,TRBJ2-3,TRBV6-2/TRBV6-3,many,TGTGCCAGCACTAGTGCAGATACGCAGTATTTT,CASTSADTQYF
.,TRBJ1-5,TRBV12-3/TRBV12-4,many,TGTGCCAGCAGTTTCTGGCAGGGTAATCAGCCCCAGCATTTT,CASSFWQGNQPQHF
.,TRBJ1-5,TRBV3-1,many,TGTGCCAGCAGCTATAGGGATAGCAATCAGCCCCAGCATTTT,CASSYRDSNQPQHF
TRBD2,TRBJ2-7,TRBV6-5,many,TGTGCCAGCAGTCCCCGGGGGGTCTATCTCGAGCAGTACTTC,CASSPRGVYLEQYF
.,TRBJ2-7,TRBV29-1,many,TGCAGCGTTGAACGGGGTTCCTACGAGCAGTACTTC,CSVERGSYEQYF
.,TRBJ2-5,TRBV25-1,many,TGTGCCAGCAGTCCTAACAGGGAGTTGGAGACCCAGTACTTC,CASSPNRELETQYF
.,TRBJ1-4,TRBV28,.,TGTGCCAGCAGTTTATACGGGGGGCTCACTAATGAAAAGCTGTTTTTT,CASSLYGGLTNEKLFF
.,TRBJ1-1,TRBV12-3/TRBV12-4,many,TGTGCCAGCAGTTTGGGGACAACGAACACTGAAGCTTTCTTT,CASSLGTTNTEAFF
.,TRBJ2-6,TRBV13,many,TGTGCCAGCAGCTTAGGCGCCTCTGGGGCCAACGTCCTGACTTTC,CASSLGASGANVLTF
TRBD1,TRBJ2-2,TRBV5-4,.,TGTGCCAGCAGCGGGACAGCGAGCACCGGGGAGCTGTTTTTT,CASSGTASTGELFF
TRBD2,TRBJ2-3,TRBV4-3,few,TGCGCCAGCAGCCAAGATCCGGGCGGGGGGGGAACAGATACGCAGTATTTT,CASSQDPGGGGTDTQYF
TRBD1,TRBJ1-5,TRBV27,many,TGTGCCAGCGGGACGGACAGGTTCAATCAGCCCCAGCATTTT,CASGTDRFNQPQHF
.,TRBJ1-6,TRBV19,many,TGTGCCAGTAGTATAATGACAAGGTCGAATTCACCCCTCCACTTT,CASSIMTRSNSPLHF
.,TRBJ2-3,TRBV9,.,TGTGCCAGCAGCCCCTGGACCGCCTCAGGCACAGATACGCAGTGTTTT,CASSPWTASGTDTQCF
TRBD2,TRBJ2-1,TRBV12-3/TRBV12-4,many,TGTGCCAGCAGTTTAGAAGGGACTAGCTCCTACAATGAGCAGTTCTTC,CASSLEGTSSYNEQFF
.,TRBJ1-2,TRBV4-3,many,TGCGCCAGCAGCCAAGAAGGGTCCAGGGCAGGAGGCTACACCTTC,CASSQEGSRAGGYTF
.,TRBJ2-7,TRBV7-2,many,TGTGCCAGCAGCTTAGCGCTTGAAGGTTGGCACGAGCAGTACTTC,CASSLALEGWHEQYF
.,TRBJ2-5,TRBV12-3/TRBV12-4,many,TGTGCCATCTCGGAGACCCAGTACTTC,CAISETQYF
TRBD1,TRBJ1-2,TRBV3-1,few,TGTGCCAGCAGCCAATCTGGGACAGCGTATGGCTACACCTTC,CASSQSGTAYGYTF
TRBD1,TRBJ1-1,TRBV5-1,many,TGCGCCAGCAGCCGTGACAGGGTGAAAACTGAAGCTTTCTTT,CASSRDRVKTEAFF
TRBD2,TRBJ2-5,TRBV4-1,many,TGCGCCAGCAGCCAAGATATGGGACTAACAGAAGAGACCCAGTACTTC,CASSQDMGLTEETQYF
.,TRBJ2-7,TRBV4-2,few,TGTGCCAGCAGCCCCTCCCCCTCCTACGAGCAGTACTTC,CASSPSPSYEQYF
.,TRBJ2-4,TRBV28,many,TGTGCCAGCAGTACGGAGGGGCCCAAAAACATTCAGTACTTC,CASSTEGPKNIQYF
TRBD2,TRBJ2-2,TRBV29-1,many,TGCAGCGTTGAGTTAGCGGGAGGGCCGAACACCGGGGAGCTGTTTTTT,CSVELAGGPNTGELFF
.,TRBJ1-1,TRBV19,.,TGTGCCAGTAGTATATTTGGGACGCGGAACACTGAAGCTTTCTTT,CASSIFGTRNTEAFF
.,TRBJ1-2,TRBV4-3,few,TGCGCCAGCAGCCTGACTCCAGCAAACTATGGCTACACCTTC,CASSLTPANYGYTF
TRBD1,TRBJ2-5,TRBV12-3/TRBV12-4,.,TGTGCCAGCAGTTCAGACAGGGGCCAAGAGACCCAGTACTTC,CASSSDRGQETQYF
.,TRBJ1-1,TRBV28,many,TGTGCCAGCACCGGACAGAACACTGAAGCTTTCTTT,CASTGQNTEAFF
.,TRBJ1-2,TRBV5-1,many,TGCGCCAGCAGCTTGGGGGTTTTTAACTATGGCTACACCTTC,CASSLGVFNYGYTF
.,TRBJ1-1,TRBV7-9,many,TGTGCCAGCAGCGCTAGTCTAGTTTGGGCTTTCTTT,CASSASLVWAFF
.,TRBJ2-3,TRBV19,.,TGTGCCAGTAGTTACACAGATACGCTGTATTTT,CASSYTDTLYF
.,TRBJ1-6,TRBV11-2,few,TGTGCCAGCGAGTCCCCCGATTCACCCCTCCACTTT,CASESPDSPLHF
.,TRBJ2-5,TRBV11-2,.,TGTGCCAGCAGCTTCCTGACATGGGCCGTACAAGAGACCCAGTACTTC,CASSFLTWAVQETQYF